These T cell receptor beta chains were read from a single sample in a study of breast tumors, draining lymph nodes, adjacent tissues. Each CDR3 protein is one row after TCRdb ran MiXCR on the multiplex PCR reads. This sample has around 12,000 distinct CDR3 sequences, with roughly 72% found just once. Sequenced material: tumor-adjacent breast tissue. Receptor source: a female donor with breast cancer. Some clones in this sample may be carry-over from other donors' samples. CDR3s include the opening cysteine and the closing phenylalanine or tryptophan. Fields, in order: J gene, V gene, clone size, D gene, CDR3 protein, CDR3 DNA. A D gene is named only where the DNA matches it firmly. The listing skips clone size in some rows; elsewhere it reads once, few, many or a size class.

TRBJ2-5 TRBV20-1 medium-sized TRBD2 CSARRGIQETQYF TGCAGTGCTAGGCGGGGGATCCAAGAGACCCAGTACTTC
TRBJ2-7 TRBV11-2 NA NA CASSKGETYEQYF TGTGCCAGCAGCAAAGGGGAGACCTACGAGCAGTACTTC
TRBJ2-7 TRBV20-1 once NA CSASGGAFYEQYF TGCAGTGCTAGTGGGGGGGCGTTCTACGAGCAGTACTTC
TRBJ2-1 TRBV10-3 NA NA CAIGDNEQFF TGTGCCATCGGAGACAATGAGCAGTTCTTC
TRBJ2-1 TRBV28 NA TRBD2 CASSRRGLAYNEQFF TGTGCCAGCAGCCGCCGGGGACTAGCGTACAATGAGCAGTTCTTC
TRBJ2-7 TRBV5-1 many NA CASSIGVASYEQYF TGCGCCAGCAGCATCGGGGTGGCCTCCTACGAGCAGTACTTC
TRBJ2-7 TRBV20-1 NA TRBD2 CSASILAGNYGQYF TGCAGTGCTAGTATATTAGCGGGGAACTACGGGCAGTACTTC
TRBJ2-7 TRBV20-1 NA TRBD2 CSARVGRSPSYEQYF TGCAGTGCTAGGGTCGGGAGGAGTCCCTCCTACGAGCAGTACTTC
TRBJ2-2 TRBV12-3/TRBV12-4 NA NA CASRPTPGELFF TGTGCCAGCAGACCGACCCCCGGGGAGCTGTTTTTT
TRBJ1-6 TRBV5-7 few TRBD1 CASSLGRDRSNSPLHF TGTGCCAGCAGCTTGGGTAGGGACAGGTCTAATTCACCCCTCCACTTT
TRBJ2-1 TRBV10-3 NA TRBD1 CAIRSDRGHNEQFF TGTGCCATCCGCTCGGACAGGGGGCACAATGAGCAGTTCTTC
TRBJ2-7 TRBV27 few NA CASSGWGRESYEQYF TGTGCCAGCTCGGGTTGGGGGCGGGAATCCTACGAGCAGTACTTC
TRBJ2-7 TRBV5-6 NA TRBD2 CASSLGASGSGAYEQYF TGTGCCAGCAGCTTGGGGGCTAGCGGGAGTGGGGCCTACGAGCAGTACTTC
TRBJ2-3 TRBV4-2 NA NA CASSQKGDGASTDTQYF TGTGCCAGCAGCCAAAAAGGGGACGGAGCTAGCACAGATACGCAGTATTTT
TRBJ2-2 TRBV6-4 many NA CASSERDTGELFF TGTGCCAGCAGTGAACGGGACACCGGGGAGCTGTTTTTT
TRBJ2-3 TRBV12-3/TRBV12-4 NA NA CASSSQNTDTQYF TGTGCCAGCAGTTCACAGAATACAGATACGCAGTATTTT
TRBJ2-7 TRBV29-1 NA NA CSAEDLSQQQYF TGCAGCGCTGAAGATCTCAGCCAGCAGCAGTACTTC
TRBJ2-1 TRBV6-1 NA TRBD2 CASKSGTSGSLYNEQFF TGTGCCAGCAAATCCGGGACTAGCGGGAGTCTCTACAATGAGCAGTTCTTC
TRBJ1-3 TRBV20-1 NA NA CSARESSGNTIYF TGCAGTGCTAGAGAGAGCTCTGGAAACACCATATATTTT
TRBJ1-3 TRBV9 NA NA CASSLYTGDNSGNTIYF TGTGCCAGCAGCCTCTACACGGGGGACAACTCTGGAAACACCATATATTTT
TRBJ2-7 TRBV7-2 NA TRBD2 CASSSILAGNYEQYF TGTGCCAGCAGCTCCATACTAGCGGGGAATTACGAGCAGTACTTC
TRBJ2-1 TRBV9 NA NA CASSVGPERGNEQFF TGTGCCAGCAGCGTAGGGCCCGAGAGGGGCAATGAGCAGTTCTTC
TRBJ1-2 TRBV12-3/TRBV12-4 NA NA CASSLGPSGGYTF TGTGCCAGCAGTTTAGGCCCGTCGGGAGGCTACACCTTC
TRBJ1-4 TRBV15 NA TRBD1 CATSRGQGGEKLFF TGTGCCACCAGCAGAGGCCAGGGGGGTGAAAAACTGTTTTTT
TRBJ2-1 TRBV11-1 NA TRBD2 CASSSGLAGGAYNEQFF TGTGCCAGCAGCTCGGGACTAGCGGGAGGTGCCTACAATGAGCAGTTCTTC
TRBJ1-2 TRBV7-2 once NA CASSSDYYGYTF TGTGCCAGCAGCTCGGACTACTATGGCTACACCTTC
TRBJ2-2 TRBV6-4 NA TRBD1 CASSATGGANTGELFF TGTGCCAGCAGTGCAACAGGGGGCGCGAACACCGGGGAGCTGTTTTTT
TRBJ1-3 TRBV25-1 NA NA CASSGQGVGNTIYF TGTGCCAGCAGTGGGCAGGGAGTTGGAAACACCATATATTTT
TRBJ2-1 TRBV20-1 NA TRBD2 CSARGGRLNEQFF TGCAGTGCTAGAGGCGGGAGGTTAAATGAGCAGTTCTTC
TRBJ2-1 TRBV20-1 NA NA CSATSGYNEQFF TGCAGTGCCACATCGGGGTACAATGAGCAGTTCTTC
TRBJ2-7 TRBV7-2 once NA CASSLSMGAPYEQYF TGTGCCAGCAGCTTAAGCATGGGAGCCCCTTACGAGCAGTACTTC
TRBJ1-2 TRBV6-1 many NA CASTEGRVGYTF TGTGCCAGCACCGAGGGGAGGGTTGGCTACACCTTC
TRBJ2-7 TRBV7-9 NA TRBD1 CASRHTGVGSEQYF TGTGCCAGCAGGCATACAGGGGTCGGTTCCGAGCAGTACTTC
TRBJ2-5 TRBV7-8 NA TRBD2 CASSPTRLGGRRQETQYF TGTGCCAGCAGCCCGACCCGTCTGGGCGGGAGGCGCCAAGAGACCCAGTACTTC
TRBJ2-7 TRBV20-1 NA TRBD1 CSARPGQGRDEQYF TGCAGTGCTAGACCCGGACAGGGTCGTGACGAGCAGTACTTC
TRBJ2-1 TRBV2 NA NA CASRAGNEQFF TGTGCCAGCAGAGCGGGCAATGAGCAGTTCTTC
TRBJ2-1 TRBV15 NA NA CATSRDSRSYNEQFF TGTGCCACCAGCAGGGACAGCCGCTCCTACAATGAGCAGTTCTTC
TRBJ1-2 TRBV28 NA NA CASSYMAGQYGYTF TGTGCCAGCAGTTACATGGCCGGGCAATATGGCTACACCTTC
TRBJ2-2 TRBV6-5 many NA CATAGPITGELFF TGTGCCACAGCGGGCCCAATTACCGGGGAGCTGTTTTTT
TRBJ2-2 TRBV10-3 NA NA CAIRDDLPGTGELFF TGTGCCATCAGGGACGACTTGCCCGGGACCGGGGAGCTGTTTTTT
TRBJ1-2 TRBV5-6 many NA CASSLEGPSIYGYTF TGTGCCAGCAGCTTGGAGGGGCCATCTATCTATGGCTACACCTTC
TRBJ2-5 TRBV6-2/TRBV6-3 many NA CASSYSTETQYF TGTGCCAGCAGTTACTCGACAGAGACCCAGTACTTC
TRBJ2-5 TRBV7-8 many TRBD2 CASSLGLARETQYF TGTGCCAGCAGCTTAGGACTAGCGAGAGAGACCCAGTACTTC
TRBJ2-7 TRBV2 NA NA CASTKTTRVEQYF TGTGCCAGCACCAAGACTACTAGGGTAGAGCAGTACTTC
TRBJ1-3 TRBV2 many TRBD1 CASSDTGGSGNTIYF TGTGCCAGCAGTGACACAGGGGGGTCTGGAAACACCATATATTTT
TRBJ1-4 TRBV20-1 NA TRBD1 CSAAGGLGEKLFF TGCAGTGCTGCAGGGGGGTTGGGTGAAAAACTGTTTTTT